Shown below are 14 T cell receptor beta chains from a single sample sequenced in a study of blood T cell repertoires in COVID-19. Profiled with immunoSEQ multiplex PCR; TCRdb holds only in-frame clones, not every one. The sample lists nearly 250,000 clones, over 75% seen once, with over 7.5% in the top ten. The sample comprised PBMCs or T cells enriched from blood (not recorded which). All receptors come from a woman aged 45-59 years with acute COVID-19.

V is TRBV2 and J is TRBJ1-5; D possibly corresponds to TRBD1 (6 bases). This CDR3 has 13 amino acids. V was trimmed by 6 bases and J by 6 bases, leaving 12 bases between them. Looked up from germline, CDR1 is SNHLY and CDR2 is FYNNEI. In DNA, the CDR3 is TGTGCCAGCAGCACAGGGAGCGGTCAGCCCCAGCATTTT. Amino acids: CASSTGSGQPQHF.

This chain links TRBV6-1 with TRBJ1-5; D is possibly TRBD1 (5 bases). CDR1 and CDR2 from the germline V gene are MNHNS and SASEGT. The CDR3 is made up of 15 amino acids. V lost 3 bases to trimming and J lost 2 bases, with 11 bases between them. This CDR3 is CASSDGRVRNQPQHF. DNA of the CDR3: TGTGCCAGCAGTGATGGCAGGGTTCGCAATCAGCCCCAGCATTTT.

This chain uses TRBV19 with TRBJ1-4, with a weak D call TRBD1 (5 bases). Per germline, CDR1 LNHDA and CDR2 SQIVND (reference sequence). Trimming shortened V by 4 bases and J by 13 bases, and 28 bases separated the two germline ends. The CDR3 is 17 amino acids. CDR3: CASSTSVLNLGQVGLFF. The CDR3 nucleotides are TGTGCCAGTAGTACGTCAGTTCTCAACCTAGGACAAGTTGGACTGTTTTTT.

V is TRBV4-1 and J is TRBJ1-5, with unresolved D. This CDR3 spans 13 amino acids. The V gene lost 1 base and the J gene lost 4 bases, with 5 bases spanning the gap. CDR1 MGHRA and CDR2 YSYEKL come from the germline V gene. The CDR3 is CASSQGGNQPQHF. The CDR3 DNA sequence: TGCGCCAGCAGCCAAGGAGGTAATCAGCCCCAGCATTTT.

The chain carries TRBV6-2 or TRBV6-3 and TRBJ2-5, with 15 bases aligning to TRBD2. Per germline, CDR1 MNHEY and CDR2 SVGEGT. The CDR3 has 17 amino acids. With V trimmed by 6 bases and J by 1 base, 6 bases remained unmatched. The CDR3 DNA is TGTGCCAGCAGCACCGGGACTAGCGGGGGGACCCAAGAGACCCAGTACTTC. Its protein product is CASSTGTSGGTQETQYF.

The chain is built from TRBV9 and TRBJ1-1, with a weak D call TRBD1 (5 bases). V shed 4 bases and J shed 0 bases, with 10 bases lying between them. Germline CDR1 and CDR2: SGDLS and YYNGEE. This CDR3 has 14 residues. CDR3 sequence reads: CASSTLGVNTEAFF. The CDR3 region has the DNA TGTGCCAGCAGCACCCTAGGGGTGAACACTGAAGCTTTCTTT.

Notes on this clone: Other DNA sequences of this sample code for an identical CDR3. The V call is TRBV27, the J call TRBJ1-1; D gene unclear. Germline V gene sequence: CDR1 MNHEY, CDR2 SMNVEV (reference sequence). The V end was cut by 3 bases, the J end by 0 bases, with 5 bases between. The CDR3 contains 13 residues. The CDR3 nucleotides are TGTGCCAGCAGTTTCAATTTGAACACTGAAGCTTTCTTT. Amino acid sequence: CASSFNLNTEAFF.

V gene TRBV7-9 combines with J gene TRBJ1-1; D is unresolved. The ends were cut back, 4 bases at V and 7 bases at J, with 10 bases in the middle. The CDR3 has 12 residues. The V gene's germline CDR1 is SEHNR and CDR2 FQNEAQ (reference sequence). For the CDR3, the DNA is TGTGCCAGCAGCTCTTTGGCCCATGAAGCTTTCTTT. Translating it yields CASSSLAHEAFF.

V is TRBV15 and J is TRBJ1-3, with D uncertain. The CDR3 totals 13 residues. Trimming pared 5 bases from V and 4 bases from J, leaving 9 bases between. Germline V gives CDR1 LNHNV, CDR2 YYDKDF (reference sequence). DNA for the CDR3: TGTGCCACCAGCCGAAGAGGGGGAAACACCATATATTTT. Protein product: CATSRRGGNTIYF.

The chain carries TRBV4-1 and TRBJ2-7, with D perhaps matching TRBD2 (7 bases). Trimming stripped 2 bases from V and 2 bases from J, with 13 bases between. Per the germline V gene, CDR1 is MGHRA and CDR2 is YSYEKL. The CDR3 has 15 residues. CDR3: CASSQPGGAPYEQYF. The CDR3, as DNA: TGCGCCAGCAGCCAACCGGGGGGCGCCCCCTACGAGCAGTACTTC.

The CDR3 protein is CASSFGGRRYTF. CDR3 nucleotide sequence: TGTGCCAGCAGCTTCGGGGGGAGACGGTACACCTTC. V is TRBV11-2 and J is TRBJ1-2; possible D gene TRBD1, 5 bases. Germline CDR1 SGHAT, CDR2 FQNNGV. This CDR3 is 12 amino acids long. V was pared by 3 bases and J by 11 bases, with 13 bases between.

Remarks on this clone: A read error may produce the germline difference seen at one junction end. The gene calls are TRBV24-1 and TRBJ2-1, with TRBD2 identical over 10 bases. The CDR3 is 17 residues long. The V gene's germline CDR1 is KGHDR and CDR2 SFDVKD. CDR3 amino acids: CAISTSGAYGSYNEQFF. DNA for the CDR3: TGTGCCATCAGTACTAGCGGGGCCTACGGCTCCTACAATGAGCAGTTCTTC.

The V call is TRBV20-1, the J call TRBJ2-7; 10 bases fit TRBD1. This CDR3 contains 15 residues. The junction had 7 bases not matched to a gene; V was cut back by 3 bases and J by 2 bases. CDR1 is DFQATT, CDR2 SNEGSKA, per germline (reference sequence). The CDR3 region is CSASGGDRGPYEQYF. In nucleotides, the CDR3 is TGCAGTGCTAGTGGTGGGGACAGGGGACCCTACGAGCAGTACTTC.

V is TRBV7-2 and J is TRBJ2-3; D not certain. Germline V CDR1 and CDR2: SGHTA, FQGNSA. CDR3 size: 16 residues. V was trimmed by 3 bases and J by 4 bases, leaving 17 bases between them. In DNA, the CDR3 is TGTGCCAGCAGCTTGACTCTGACCATCAGATCAGATACGCAGTATTTT. Translated, it gives CASSLTLTIRSDTQYF.